Shown below are 19 T cell receptor beta chains from a single sample sequenced in a study of spatial heterogeneity in lung cancer. Each CDR3 protein is one row after TCRdb ran MiXCR on the 5' RACE reads. Of tens of thousands of distinct CDR3 sequences in the sample, approximately 12% were seen once. The sample's time point: sample taken at primary tumor resection. Source: PBMCs, taken at surgery. These receptors were obtained from a male donor with early-stage non-small cell lung cancer.

In this sample, this clonotype turned up a few times. J is TRBJ1-4 and V is TRBV20-1; 8 positions agree with TRBD1. Trimming cost V 4 bases and J 4 bases; bases outside gene matches: 2. The germline V gene encodes CDR1 DFQATT and CDR2 SNEGSKA (reference sequence). This CDR3 comprises 13 residues. CDR3 sequence: CSAITGGNEKLFF. The DNA for the CDR3 is TGCAGTGCTATAACAGGGGGTAATGAAAAACTGTTTTTT.

The chain carries TRBV27 and TRBJ1-4; TRBD1 matches 8 bases. Germline CDR1 MNHEY, CDR2 SMNVEV (reference sequence). This CDR3 is built from 15 residues. The V gene end was trimmed by 5 bases and the J gene end by 7 bases; junction bases not matched to a gene: 9. The CDR3 DNA is TGTGCCAGCAGTAGGAACAGGGGGTTAAGTGAAAAACTGTTTTTT. This gives the protein CASSRNRGLSEKLFF.

This clonotype showed up just a few times. The chain joins TRBV7-2 to TRBJ2-2; either TRBD1 or TRBD2 may supply D (5 bases each). Germline assignment: CDR1 SGHTA and CDR2 FQGNSA. There are 15 residues in the CDR3. Trimming left V 1 base short and J 4 bases short, with 10 bases between. CDR3 bases: TGTGCCAGCAGCTTAGACGGGGCTGGCACCGGGGAGCTGTTTTTT. Protein sequence: CASSLDGAGTGELFF.

This clonotype appeared a few times. V usage is TRBV4-3 and J usage is TRBJ1-2; D call uncertain. The CDR3 has 15 residues. V lost 0 bases, J lost 4 bases, and 12 bases lay in between. The germline gives CDR1 LGHNA, CDR2 YSLEER. CDR3 sequence (DNA): TGCGCCAGCAGCCAAGATTCCGGCAGCCCCTATGGCTACACCTTC. Encoded protein: CASSQDSGSPYGYTF.

This chain joins TRBV4-1 and TRBJ1-4, with D tentatively TRBD1 (5 bases). V lost 4 bases and J lost 8, with 17 bases in between. The CDR3 is 15 residues long. Germline CDR1 reads MGHRA; CDR2 reads YSYEKL. The CDR3 nucleotides are TGCGCCAGCAGCCGCCCTACGTCCAGGGAAGAAAAACTGTTTTTT. Translation: CASSRPTSREEKLFF.

This clonotype came up many times. The chain employs TRBV28 and TRBJ1-1; possibly TRBD1 for D (6 bases). In germline, CDR1 is MDHEN, CDR2 SYDVKM. Deletions cut 5 bases from V and 0 bases from J, with 13 bases between. This CDR3 region has 15 residues. CDR3 bases: TGTGCCAGCAGTCAGGGGCCGCCTATGAACACTGAAGCTTTCTTT. This gives the protein CASSQGPPMNTEAFF.

This clonotype showed up many times. The chain links TRBV4-3 to TRBJ2-3; 14 bases fit TRBD2. The CDR3 is 17 residues long. Germline lookup yields CDR1 LGHNA and CDR2 YSLEER. With V trimmed by 1 base and J by 3 bases, 3 bases remained unmatched. CDR3 DNA sequence: TGCGCCAGCAGCCAAGGACTAGCGGGAGGGCCGACAGATACGCAGTATTTT. Its protein product is CASSQGLAGGPTDTQYF.

The chain is built from TRBV4-3 and TRBJ2-7; 9 positions agree with TRBD1. This CDR3 has 18 amino acids. Germline values: CDR1 LGHNA, CDR2 YSLEER. J lost 3 bases, V lost 0 bases, and 12 bases had no gene match. In nucleotides, the CDR3 is TGCGCCAGCAGCCAAGATGGGGTCTTCGGGACAGGGTTCTACGAGCAGTACTTC. Translating it yields CASSQDGVFGTGFYEQYF.

The chain has TRBV20-1 and TRBJ2-7; D ambiguous. Germline values: CDR1 DFQATT, CDR2 SNEGSKA (reference sequence). With 0 bases removed from V and 6 bases from J, the gap between germline ends came to 18 bases. This CDR3 has 15 residues. The CDR3 region is CSARDRSEPTGEQYF. CDR3 bases: TGCAGTGCTAGAGATAGGTCGGAGCCAACCGGCGAGCAGTACTTC.

The chain couples TRBV7-2 to TRBJ2-5, with 8 bases aligning to TRBD1. Germline assignment: CDR1 SGHTA and CDR2 FQGNSA. The CDR3 spans 15 residues. V was pared by 1 base and J by 3 bases, with 4 bases of the junction left unmatched. CDR3 protein: CASSLVPGGKETQYF. CDR3 nucleotide sequence: TGTGCCAGCAGCTTAGTTCCAGGGGGCAAAGAGACCCAGTACTTC.

This clonotype was seen only a few times. V gene TRBV24-1 combines with J gene TRBJ2-1; TRBD1 matches at 7 bases. V was clipped by 4 bases and J by 0 bases; unmatched bases: 11. There are 18 residues in the CDR3. The germline gives CDR1 KGHDR, CDR2 SFDVKD. Here the CDR3 DNA reads TGTGCCACCAGTGACCGGGACAGTCCCTTTAGCTCCTACAATGAGCAGTTCTTC. Amino acid sequence: CATSDRDSPFSSYNEQFF.

CDR3 DNA: TGCGCCAGCAGCCAAGACGGCCCAACTAATGAAAAACTGTTTTTT. Translation: CASSQDGPTNEKLFF. The V gene is TRBV4-3, the J gene TRBJ1-4; no clear D gene. Trimming took off 0 bases at V and 0 bases at J, with 5 bases between the two ends. The CDR3 is made up of 15 amino acids. Germline CDR1 LGHNA, CDR2 YSLEER.

This clonotype was detected ten times or more. CDR3 in DNA: TGTGCCACCCGGACAGGCCCCACCTACGAGCAGTACTTC. It yields the protein CATRTGPTYEQYF. The V call is TRBV10-3, the J call TRBJ2-7, with 7 bases lining up with TRBD1. Per the germline V gene, CDR1 is ENHRY and CDR2 is SYGVKD. V dropped 10 bases and J dropped 2; count of bases not matched to a gene: 8. The CDR3 loop spans 13 amino acids.

This chain connects TRBV5-1 to TRBJ2-2; D unclear. V lost 1 base and J 8 bases, leaving 9 bases between the germline ends. Germline V CDR1 and CDR2: SGHRS, YFSETQ. The CDR3 is 13 residues long. This CDR3 reads CASSLTSSGELFF. The CDR3, as DNA: TGCGCCAGCAGCTTGACATCCTCGGGGGAGCTGTTTTTT.

In this sample, this clonotype turned up a few times. The rearrangement joins TRBV7-8 to TRBJ2-2; D unresolved. The V and J ends lost 5 bases and 0 bases respectively, with 13 bases between them. Germline CDR1 SGHVS, CDR2 FQNEAQ. The CDR3 sequence is 16 residues long. For the CDR3, the DNA is TGTGCCAGCAGCGGAGAGACGGGTCCGAACACCGGGGAGCTGTTTTTT. Amino acids: CASSGETGPNTGELFF.

The chain combines TRBV5-1 with TRBJ1-6, with 10 bases identical to TRBD1. V trimming: 4 bases; J trimming: 5 bases; junction bases outside the gene matches: 6. This CDR3 region has 16 residues. CDR1 SGHRS and CDR2 YFSETQ come from the germline V gene. Written as DNA, the CDR3 is TGCGCCAGCAGCACGACAGGGGGCACCCATAATTCACCCCTCCACTTT. It codes for CASSTTGGTHNSPLHF.

This clonotype was seen at least ten times. The V and J genes are TRBV12-3 or TRBV12-4 and TRBJ2-1; the match to TRBD2 covers 7 bases. Trimming removed 7 bases from V and 5 bases from J; junction bases left unmatched: 11. The CDR3 sequence is 15 residues long. CDR3 in DNA: TGTGCCAGCACTCTTCTAGCGGCACGGAACAATGAGCAGTTCTTC. Translated: CASTLLAARNNEQFF.

This clonotype occurred a few times. The gene calls are TRBV20-1 and TRBJ1-2; D is unresolved. CDR1 is DFQATT, CDR2 SNEGSKA, per germline (reference sequence). Trimming pared 0 bases from V and 6 bases from J, leaving 14 bases between. There are 14 residues in the CDR3. The DNA for the CDR3 is TGCAGTGCTAGAGATCGGAACAGTTTCAATGGCTACACCTTC. Translated, it gives CSARDRNSFNGYTF.

The chain couples TRBV20-1 to TRBJ2-1; maybe TRBD2 (5 bases). Trimming removed 0 bases from V and 8 bases from J, with 20 bases in between. The CDR3 extends over 16 amino acids. CDR1 is DFQATT and CDR2 is SNEGSKA in the germline V gene (reference sequence). The CDR3 DNA reads TGCAGTGCTAGAGATCTTCGGAGCGGTGTTCTCTATGAGCAGTTCTTC. This gives the protein CSARDLRSGVLYEQFF.